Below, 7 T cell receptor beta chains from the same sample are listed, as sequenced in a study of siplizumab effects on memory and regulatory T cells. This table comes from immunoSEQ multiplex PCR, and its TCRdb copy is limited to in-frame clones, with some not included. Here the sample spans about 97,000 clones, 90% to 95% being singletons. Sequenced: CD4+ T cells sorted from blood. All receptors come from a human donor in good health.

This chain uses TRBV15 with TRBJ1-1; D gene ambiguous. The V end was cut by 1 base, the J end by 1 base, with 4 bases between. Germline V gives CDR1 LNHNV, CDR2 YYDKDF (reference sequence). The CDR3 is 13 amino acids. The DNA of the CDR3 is TGTGCCACCAGCAGAGCACAGAACACTGAAGCTTTCTTT. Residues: CATSRAQNTEAFF.

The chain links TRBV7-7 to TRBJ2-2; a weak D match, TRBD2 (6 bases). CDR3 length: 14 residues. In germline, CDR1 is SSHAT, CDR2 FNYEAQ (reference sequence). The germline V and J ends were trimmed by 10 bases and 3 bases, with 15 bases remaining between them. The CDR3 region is CATPGLPYTGELFF. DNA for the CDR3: TGTGCCACCCCGGGACTCCCTTACACCGGGGAGCTGTTTTTT. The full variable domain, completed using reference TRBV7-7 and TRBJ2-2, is GAGVSQSPRYKVTKRGQDVTLRCDPISSHATLYWYQQALGQGPEFLTYFNYEAQPDKSGLPSDRFSAERPEGSISTLTIQRTEQRDSAMYRCATPGLPYTGELFFGEGSRLTVL.

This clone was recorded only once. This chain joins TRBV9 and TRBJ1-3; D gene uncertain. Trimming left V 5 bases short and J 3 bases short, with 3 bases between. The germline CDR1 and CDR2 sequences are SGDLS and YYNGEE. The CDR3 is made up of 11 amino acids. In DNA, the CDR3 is TGTGCCAGCAGTCGTGGAAACACCATATATTTT. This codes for CASSRGNTIYF.

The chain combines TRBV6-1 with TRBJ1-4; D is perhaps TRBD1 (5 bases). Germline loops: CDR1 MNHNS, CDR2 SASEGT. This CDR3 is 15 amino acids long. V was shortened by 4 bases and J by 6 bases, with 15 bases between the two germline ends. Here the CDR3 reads CASSVAGSRHEKLFF. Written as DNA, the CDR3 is TGTGCCAGCAGTGTTGCAGGGTCTAGGCATGAAAAACTGTTTTTT.

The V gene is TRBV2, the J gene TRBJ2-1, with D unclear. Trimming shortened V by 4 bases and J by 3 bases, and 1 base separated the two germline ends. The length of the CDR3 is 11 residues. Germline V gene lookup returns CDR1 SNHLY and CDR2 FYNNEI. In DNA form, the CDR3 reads TGTGCCAGCAGTGTCTACAATGAGCAGTTCTTC. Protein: CASSVYNEQFF.

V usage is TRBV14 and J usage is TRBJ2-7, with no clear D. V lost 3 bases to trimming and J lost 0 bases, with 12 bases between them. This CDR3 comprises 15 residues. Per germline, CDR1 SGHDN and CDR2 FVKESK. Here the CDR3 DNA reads TGTGCCAGCAGCCAGAGGACCATGAGCTCCTACGAGCAGTACTTC. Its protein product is CASSQRTMSSYEQYF.

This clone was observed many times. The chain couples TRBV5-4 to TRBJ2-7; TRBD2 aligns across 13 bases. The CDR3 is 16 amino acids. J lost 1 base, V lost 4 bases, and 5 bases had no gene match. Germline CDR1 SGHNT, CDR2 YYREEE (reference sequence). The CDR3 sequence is CASSPGLAGASYEQYF. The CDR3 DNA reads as TGTGCCAGCAGCCCCGGACTAGCGGGAGCATCCTACGAGCAGTACTTC.